This T cell receptor (beta chain) was sequenced during a study of tumor and adjacent non-tumor tissue in lung cancer. Background on the study: There were some 11 adenocarcinoma, a couple of squamous cell carcinoma and 1 small cell lung cancer cases. On average, productive TCRbeta reads reached roughly 4 million per sample. Study-level results: Tumor tissue had significantly higher TCR diversity than normal lung.

The template was RNA from unsorted bulk tissue. Three rounds of nested PCR, following a modified ARM-PCR protocol, produced the TCRbeta library. From the multiplex PCR reads, TCRdb called clonotypes with MiXCR, one entry per CDR3 protein. This table has under 140,000 distinct CDR3 sequences, roughly 84% appearing once. About this clonotype itself: No antigen is known for it.

CDR3 length: 12 residues. The V end was cut by 4 bases, the J end by 4 bases, with 6 bases between. Germline V CDR1 and CDR2: SGHAT, FQNNGV. The chain has TRBV11-2 and TRBJ2-3; D perhaps matches TRBD2 (6 bases). This TCR was sampled from a man aged 65 to 79 with non-small cell lung cancer. Input material: lung tumor tissue. For the CDR3, the DNA is TGTGCCAGCAGCTCGGGGGCAGATACGCAGTATTTT. It is translated as CASSSGADTQYF. Variable domain in full (rest from reference TRBV11-2 and TRBJ2-3): EAGVAQSPRYKIIEKRQSVAFWCNPISGHATLYWYQQILGQGPKLLIQFQNNGVVDDSQLPKDRFSAERLKGVDSTLKIQPAKLEDSAVYLCASSSGADTQYFGPGTRLTVL.